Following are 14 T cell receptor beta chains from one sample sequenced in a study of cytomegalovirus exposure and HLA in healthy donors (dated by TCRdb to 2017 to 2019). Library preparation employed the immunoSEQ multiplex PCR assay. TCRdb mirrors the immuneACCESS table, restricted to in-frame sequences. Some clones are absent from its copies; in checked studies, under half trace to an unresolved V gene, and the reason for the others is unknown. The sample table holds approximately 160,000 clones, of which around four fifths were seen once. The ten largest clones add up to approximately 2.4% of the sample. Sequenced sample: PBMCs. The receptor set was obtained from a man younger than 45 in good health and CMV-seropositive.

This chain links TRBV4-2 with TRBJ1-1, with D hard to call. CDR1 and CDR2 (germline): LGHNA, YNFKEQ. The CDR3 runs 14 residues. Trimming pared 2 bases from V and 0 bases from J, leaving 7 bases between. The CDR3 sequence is CASSQSSMNTEAFF. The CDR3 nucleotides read TGTGCCAGCAGCCAATCGTCTATGAACACTGAAGCTTTCTTT.

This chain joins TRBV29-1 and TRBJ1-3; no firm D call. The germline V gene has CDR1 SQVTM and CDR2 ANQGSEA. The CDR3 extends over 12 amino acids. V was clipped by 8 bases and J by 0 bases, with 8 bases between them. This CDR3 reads CSSEDSGNTIYF. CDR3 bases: TGCAGCTCGGAGGACTCTGGAAACACCATATATTTT.

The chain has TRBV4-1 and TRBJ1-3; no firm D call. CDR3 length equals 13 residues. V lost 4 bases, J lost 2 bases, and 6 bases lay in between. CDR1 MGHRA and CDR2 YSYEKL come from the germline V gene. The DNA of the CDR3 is TGCGCCAGCAGCCCTCTTACTGGAAACACCATATATTTT. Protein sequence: CASSPLTGNTIYF.

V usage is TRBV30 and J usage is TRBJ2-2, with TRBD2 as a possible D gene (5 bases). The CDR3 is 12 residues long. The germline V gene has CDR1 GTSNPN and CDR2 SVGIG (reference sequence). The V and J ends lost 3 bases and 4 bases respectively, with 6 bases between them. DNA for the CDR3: TGTGCCTGGAGGGAGGCCACCGGGGAGCTGTTTTTT. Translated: CAWREATGELFF. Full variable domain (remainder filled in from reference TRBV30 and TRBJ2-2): SQTIHQWPATLVQPVGSPLSLECTVEGTSNPNLYWYRQAAGRGLQLLFYSVGIGQISSEVPQNLSASRPQDRQFILSSKKLLLSDSGFYLCAWREATGELFFGEGSRLTVL.

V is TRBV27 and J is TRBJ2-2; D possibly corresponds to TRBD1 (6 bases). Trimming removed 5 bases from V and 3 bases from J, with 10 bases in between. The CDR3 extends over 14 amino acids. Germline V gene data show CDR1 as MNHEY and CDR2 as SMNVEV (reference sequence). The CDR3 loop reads CASSPRQDTGELFF. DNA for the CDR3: TGTGCCAGCAGTCCCAGACAGGACACCGGGGAGCTGTTTTTT.

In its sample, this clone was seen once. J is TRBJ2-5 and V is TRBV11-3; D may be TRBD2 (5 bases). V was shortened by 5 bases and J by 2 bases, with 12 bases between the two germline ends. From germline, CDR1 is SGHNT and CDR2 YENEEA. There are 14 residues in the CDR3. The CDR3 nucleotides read TGTGCCAGCAGCCTCACTAGGGAACAAGAGACCCAGTACTTC. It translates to CASSLTREQETQYF.

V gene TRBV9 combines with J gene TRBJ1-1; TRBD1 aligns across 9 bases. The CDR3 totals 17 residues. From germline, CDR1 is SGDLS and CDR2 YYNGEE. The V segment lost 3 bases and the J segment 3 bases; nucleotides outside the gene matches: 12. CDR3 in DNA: TGTGCCAGCAGCGGCGACAGGGGGAAGTTTCTGGACACTGAAGCTTTCTTT. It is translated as CASSGDRGKFLDTEAFF.

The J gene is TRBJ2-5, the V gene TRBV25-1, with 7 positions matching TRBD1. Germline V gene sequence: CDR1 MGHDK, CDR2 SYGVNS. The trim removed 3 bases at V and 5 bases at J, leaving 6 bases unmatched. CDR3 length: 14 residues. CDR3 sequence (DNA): TGTGCCAGCAGTGACCGTACAGGGGTGGAGACCCAGTACTTC. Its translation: CASSDRTGVETQYF.

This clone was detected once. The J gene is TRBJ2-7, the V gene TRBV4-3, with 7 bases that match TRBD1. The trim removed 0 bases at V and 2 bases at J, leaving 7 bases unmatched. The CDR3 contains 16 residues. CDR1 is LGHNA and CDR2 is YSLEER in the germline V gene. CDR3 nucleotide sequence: TGCGCCAGCAGCCAAGATCAAGGTGACAGGGCCTACGAGCAGTACTTC. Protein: CASSQDQGDRAYEQYF.

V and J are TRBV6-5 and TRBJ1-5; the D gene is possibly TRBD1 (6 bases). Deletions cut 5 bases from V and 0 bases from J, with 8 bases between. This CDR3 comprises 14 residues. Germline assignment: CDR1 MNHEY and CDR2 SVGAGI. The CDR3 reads CASSVRGSNQPQHF. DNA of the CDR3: TGTGCCAGCAGTGTCAGGGGTAGCAATCAGCCCCAGCATTTT.

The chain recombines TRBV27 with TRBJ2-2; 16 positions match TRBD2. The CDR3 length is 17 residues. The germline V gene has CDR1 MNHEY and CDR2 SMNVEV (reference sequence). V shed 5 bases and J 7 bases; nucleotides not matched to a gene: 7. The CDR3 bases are TGTGCCAGCAGTCCCGGGACTAGCGGGGGGGCGTTCGGGGAGCTGTTTTTT. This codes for CASSPGTSGGAFGELFF.

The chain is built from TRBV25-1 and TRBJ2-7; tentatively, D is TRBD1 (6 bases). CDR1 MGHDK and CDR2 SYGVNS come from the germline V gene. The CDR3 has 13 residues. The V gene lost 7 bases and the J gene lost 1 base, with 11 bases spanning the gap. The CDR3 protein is CASTPRGSYEQYF. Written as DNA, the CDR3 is TGTGCCAGCACCCCGAGGGGGTCCTACGAGCAGTACTTC.

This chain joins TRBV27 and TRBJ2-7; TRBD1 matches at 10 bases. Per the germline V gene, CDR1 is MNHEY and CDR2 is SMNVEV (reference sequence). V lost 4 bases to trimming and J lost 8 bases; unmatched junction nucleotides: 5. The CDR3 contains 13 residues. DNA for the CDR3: TGTGCCAGCAGTTACGGGACAGGGGTAAAGCAGTACTTC. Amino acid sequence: CASSYGTGVKQYF.

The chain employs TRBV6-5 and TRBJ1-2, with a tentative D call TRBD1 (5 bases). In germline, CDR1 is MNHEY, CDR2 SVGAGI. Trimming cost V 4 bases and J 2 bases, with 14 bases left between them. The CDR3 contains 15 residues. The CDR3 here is CASSFGAGFNYGYTF. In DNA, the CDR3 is TGTGCCAGCAGTTTTGGGGCAGGGTTCAACTATGGCTACACCTTC.